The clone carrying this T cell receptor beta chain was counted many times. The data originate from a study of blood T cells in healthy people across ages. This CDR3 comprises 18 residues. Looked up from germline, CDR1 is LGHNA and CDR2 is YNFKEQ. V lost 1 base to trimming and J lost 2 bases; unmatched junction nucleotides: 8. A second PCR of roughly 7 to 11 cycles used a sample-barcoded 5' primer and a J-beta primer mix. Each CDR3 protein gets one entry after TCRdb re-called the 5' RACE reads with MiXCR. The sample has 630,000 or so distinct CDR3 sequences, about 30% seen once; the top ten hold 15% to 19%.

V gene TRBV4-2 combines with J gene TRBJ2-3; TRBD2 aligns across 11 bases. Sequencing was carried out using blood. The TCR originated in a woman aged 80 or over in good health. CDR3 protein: CASSQAIAGGILTDTQYF. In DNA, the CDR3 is TGTGCCAGCAGCCAAGCTATAGCGGGGGGGATTCTCACAGATACGCAGTATTTT.